The 3 T cell receptor beta chains reported below all come from one sample, sequenced in a study of T cells in women clearing cervical HPV infection. Clones were read by immunoSEQ multiplex PCR, and TCRdb kept only the in-frame ones, dropping some. The sample holds around 30,000 clones. The sequenced material came from blood buffy coat. The receptors originated from a woman between 18 and 69 years old with a cervical HPV16 infection that either progressed to CIN3+ or cleared (not recorded which).

As concerns this clone: The missing CDR3 end, 3 residues past where the read stops, is filled in from the germline J gene. The chain links TRBV20-1 to TRBJ1-6, with TRBD1 matching 10 bases. The CDR3 has 13 amino acids. After removal of 3 bases from V and 11 bases from J, the junction contained 4 bases not matched to a gene. Germline values: CDR1 DFQATT, CDR2 SNEGSKA (reference sequence). CDR3 DNA, as far as it was read: TGCAGTGCTAGGACAGGGGGCGACGCACCC. It is translated as CSARTGGDAP. The entire CDR3 is CSARTGGDAPLHF.

CDR3 DNA (partial): TGTGCCAGCAGCTCCGGGACTAGCGGGTACGAC. Protein: CASSSGTSGYD. The whole CDR3 sequence is CASSSGTSGYDYTF. The gene calls are TRBV7-2 and TRBJ1-2, with D possibly TRBD1 on 5 matching bases. The read gets to within 3 residues of the CDR3 end, and the germline J gene fills in the rest. CDR1 is SGHTA and CDR2 is FQGNSA in the germline V gene. This CDR3 has 14 amino acids.

About this clone: The CDR3 end falls 3 residues outside the read, so it is completed with the germline J gene. The chain employs TRBV12-5 and TRBJ2-3, with D uncertain. Per the germline V gene, CDR1 is LGHNT and CDR2 is FRNRAP. There are 11 residues in the CDR3. Trimming took off 6 bases at V and 2 bases at J, with 3 bases between the two ends. The CDR3 loop reads CASGLTDTQYF. CDR3 DNA, as far as it was read: TGTGCTAGTGGACTCACAGATACG.